At least ten counts were recorded for the clone carrying this TCR beta chain. Its antigen is unknown. This record belongs to a study of spatial heterogeneity in lung cancer. Trimming took off 3 bases at V and 0 bases at J, with 5 bases between the two ends. CDR1 is LGHNA and CDR2 is YSLEER in the germline V gene. The CDR3 has 13 residues. Time point specified: sample taken at primary tumor resection. The input material, whole RNA from tumor, nontumor lung or frozen PBMC, was sequenced unsorted. The study's findings and limits: Detection of ubiquitous tumor TCRs in blood was higher at resection than follow-up.

One entry per CDR3 protein results from TCRdb running MiXCR on the 5' RACE reads. The sample carries over 45,000 distinct CDR3 sequences, roughly 5% recorded once. V usage is TRBV4-3 and J usage is TRBJ1-2; D gene unclear. The sequences come from PBMCs, collected at surgery. The origin of this receptor is a male donor with early-stage non-small cell lung cancer. The CDR3 DNA sequence: TGCGCCAGCAGCCATGGATCTAACTATGGCTACACCTTC. This sequence encodes CASSHGSNYGYTF.